This T cell receptor beta chain was observed in a study of beta chain features in type 1 diabetes. The germline CDR1 and CDR2 sequences are PRHDT and FYEKMQ (reference sequence). Between the trimmed V and J ends, which lost 5 bases and 0 bases, there was a span of 17 bases. The length of the CDR3 is 16 residues. The entirety of the isolated RNA underwent reverse transcription, so expressed TCRB transcripts were sequenced. Data came from immunoSEQ multiplex PCR; TCRdb stores just in-frame clones and leaves some out. The sample yields under 250,000 clones, 14% seen once. The specimen was naive CD4+ T cells from blood. The J gene is TRBJ2-7, the V gene TRBV13; D perhaps matches TRBD2 (7 bases). The origin of this receptor is a woman in her thirties or forties in good health. CDR3 protein: CASSGGDDRSSYEQYF. As DNA, the CDR3 is TGTGCCAGCAGCGGGGGGGATGACAGGAGCTCCTACGAGCAGTACTTC.